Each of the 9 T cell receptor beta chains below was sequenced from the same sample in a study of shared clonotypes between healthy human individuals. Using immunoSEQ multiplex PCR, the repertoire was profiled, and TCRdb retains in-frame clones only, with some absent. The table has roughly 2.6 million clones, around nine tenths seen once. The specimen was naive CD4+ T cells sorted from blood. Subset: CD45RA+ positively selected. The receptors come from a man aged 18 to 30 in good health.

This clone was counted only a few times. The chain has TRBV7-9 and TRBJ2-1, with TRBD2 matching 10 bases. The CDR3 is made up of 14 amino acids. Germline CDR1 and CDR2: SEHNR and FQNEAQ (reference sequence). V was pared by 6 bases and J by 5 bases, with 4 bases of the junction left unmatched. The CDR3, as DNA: TGTGCCAGCAGACAAGGGACTAGCGACAATGAGCAGTTCTTC. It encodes CASRQGTSDNEQFF.

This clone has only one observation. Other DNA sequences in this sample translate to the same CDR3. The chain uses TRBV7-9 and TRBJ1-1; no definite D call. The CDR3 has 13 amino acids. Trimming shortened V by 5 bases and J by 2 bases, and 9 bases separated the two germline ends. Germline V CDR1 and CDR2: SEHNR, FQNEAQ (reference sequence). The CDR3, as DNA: TGTGCCAGCAGCCCGTGGGGAAACACTGAAGCTTTCTTT. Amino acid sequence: CASSPWGNTEAFF.

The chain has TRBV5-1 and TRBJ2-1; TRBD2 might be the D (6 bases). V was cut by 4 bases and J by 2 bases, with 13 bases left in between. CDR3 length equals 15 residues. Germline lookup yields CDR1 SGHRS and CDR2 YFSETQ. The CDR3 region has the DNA TGCGCCAGCAGCCGGGTCCCGGGAGCCTACAATGAGCAGTTCTTC. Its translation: CASSRVPGAYNEQFF.

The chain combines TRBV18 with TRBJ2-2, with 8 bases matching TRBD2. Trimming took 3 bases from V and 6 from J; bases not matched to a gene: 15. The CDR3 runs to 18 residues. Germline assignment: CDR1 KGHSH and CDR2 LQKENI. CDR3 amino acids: CASSPRGDGTSIAGELFF. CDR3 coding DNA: TGTGCCAGCTCACCGCGGGGGGACGGGACTAGTATCGCCGGGGAGCTGTTTTTT.

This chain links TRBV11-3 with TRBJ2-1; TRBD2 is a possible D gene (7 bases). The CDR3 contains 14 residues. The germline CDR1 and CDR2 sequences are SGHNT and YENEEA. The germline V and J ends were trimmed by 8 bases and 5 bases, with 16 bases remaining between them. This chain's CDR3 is CASSGRGLDNEQFF. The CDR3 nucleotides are TGTGCCAGCTCGGGGCGGGGGCTAGACAATGAGCAGTTCTTC.

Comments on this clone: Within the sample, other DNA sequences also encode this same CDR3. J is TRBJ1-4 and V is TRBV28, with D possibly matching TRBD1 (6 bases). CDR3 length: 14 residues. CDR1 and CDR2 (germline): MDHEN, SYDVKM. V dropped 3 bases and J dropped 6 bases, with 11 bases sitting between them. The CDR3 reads CASSLTGGDEKLFF. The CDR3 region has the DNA TGTGCCAGCAGTTTGACAGGAGGGGATGAAAAACTGTTTTTT.

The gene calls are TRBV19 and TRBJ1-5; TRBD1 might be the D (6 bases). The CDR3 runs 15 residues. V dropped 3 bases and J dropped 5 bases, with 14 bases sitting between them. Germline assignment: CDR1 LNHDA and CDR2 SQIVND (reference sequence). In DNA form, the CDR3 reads TGTGCCAGTAGTATGGCTCAGGGGTTGCATCAGCCCCAGCATTTT. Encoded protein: CASSMAQGLHQPQHF.

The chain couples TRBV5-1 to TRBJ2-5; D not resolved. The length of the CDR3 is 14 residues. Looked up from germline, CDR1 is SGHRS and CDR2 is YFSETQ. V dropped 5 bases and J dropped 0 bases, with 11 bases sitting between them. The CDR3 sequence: CASSPLGYQETQYF. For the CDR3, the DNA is TGCGCCAGCAGTCCCCTGGGGTACCAAGAGACCCAGTACTTC.

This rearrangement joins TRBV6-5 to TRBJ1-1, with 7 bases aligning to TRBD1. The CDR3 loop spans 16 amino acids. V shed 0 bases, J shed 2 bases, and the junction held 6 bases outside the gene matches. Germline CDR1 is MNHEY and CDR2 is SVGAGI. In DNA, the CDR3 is TGTGCCAGCAGTTACTCTACGGCAGGGGGTAACACTGAAGCTTTCTTT. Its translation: CASSYSTAGGNTEAFF.